The rows below give T cell receptor beta chains drawn from one sample of a study of response to subunit inactivated influenza vaccine. One entry per CDR3 protein, called by TCRdb with MiXCR from the RT-PCR reads. The sample yields about 610,000 distinct CDR3 sequences, around 13% seen once. The sequences come from PBMCs from blood, collected about 12 days after vaccination. Receptors originate from a man aged 50 or older who received an inactivated influenza vaccine. Each CDR3 is given without its conserved first and last residue.

CDR3 protein: SAGGPRGGTEAF
V gene: TRBV20-1
J gene: TRBJ1-1

CDR3 protein: ASSFGTGGANSPLH
V gene: TRBV7-2
J gene: TRBJ1-6

CDR3 protein: ATSDSRSGGETQY
V gene: TRBV24-1
J gene: TRBJ2-5

CDR3 protein: ATSRDVGTGYNTEAF
V gene: TRBV15
J gene: TRBJ1-1

CDR3 protein: ASSPPLSGRWETQY
V gene: TRBV18
J gene: TRBJ2-5

CDR3 protein: ASSPPAQGYEQY
V gene: TRBV5-1
J gene: TRBJ2-7

CDR3 protein: ASTTGQGNLETQY
V gene: TRBV7-9
J gene: TRBJ2-5

CDR3 protein: ASSLRGSRENTGELF
V gene: TRBV11-2
J gene: TRBJ2-2

CDR3 protein: ASSSEGNEQF
V gene: TRBV7-9
J gene: TRBJ2-1

CDR3 protein: ASSSRGSAVWYGYT
V gene: TRBV7-2
J gene: TRBJ1-2

CDR3 protein: AISDISGRGNEQY
V gene: TRBV10-3
J gene: TRBJ2-7

CDR3 protein: SARDLGQLPNQY
V gene: TRBV20-1
J gene: TRBJ2-7

CDR3 protein: ASSSGTGKSYNEQF
V gene: TRBV7-9
J gene: TRBJ2-1

CDR3 protein: ASSWGQGAYNEQF
V gene: TRBV5-6
J gene: TRBJ2-1

CDR3 protein: ASRILRYTGTSGTYQETQY
V gene: TRBV6-2/TRBV6-3
J gene: TRBJ2-5

CDR3 protein: ASSLAQKPTDTQY
V gene: TRBV5-1
J gene: TRBJ2-3

CDR3 protein: ASSDSSTPYNEQF
V gene: TRBV2
J gene: TRBJ2-1

CDR3 protein: ASRRQGASKGYT
V gene: TRBV28
J gene: TRBJ1-2

CDR3 protein: ASSQDTGTTYGYT
V gene: TRBV6-1
J gene: TRBJ1-2